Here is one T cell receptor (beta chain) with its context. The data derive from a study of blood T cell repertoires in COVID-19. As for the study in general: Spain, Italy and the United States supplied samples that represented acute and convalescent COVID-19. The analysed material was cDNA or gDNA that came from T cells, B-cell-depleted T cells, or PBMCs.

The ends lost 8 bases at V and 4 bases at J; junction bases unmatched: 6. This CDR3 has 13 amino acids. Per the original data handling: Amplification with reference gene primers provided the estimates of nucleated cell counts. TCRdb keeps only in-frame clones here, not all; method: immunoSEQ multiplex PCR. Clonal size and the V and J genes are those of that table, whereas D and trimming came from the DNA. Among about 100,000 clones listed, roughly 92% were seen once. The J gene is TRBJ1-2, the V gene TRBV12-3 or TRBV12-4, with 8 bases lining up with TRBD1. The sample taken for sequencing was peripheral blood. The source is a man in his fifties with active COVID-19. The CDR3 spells CASCIDRGYGYTF. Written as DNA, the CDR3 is TGTGCCAGCTGCATCGACAGGGGCTATGGCTACACCTTC.